This TCR beta chain was profiled in a study of blood T cells in healthy people across ages. General study findings and limits: A greater number of naive CD4+ cells and higher diversity distinguished long-lived donors from aged donors. The recorded TCR beta diversity per million T cells decreased in a roughly linear manner with age.

This CDR3 has 14 residues. The junction had 5 bases not matched to a gene; V was cut back by 7 bases and J by 6 bases. The germline V gene has CDR1 MNHNS and CDR2 SASEGT. Donors were systemically healthy Caucasian individuals from Russia aged roughly 6 to 90 years. Alongside a J-beta primer mix, a sample-barcoded 5' primer served in a second PCR lasting roughly 7 to 11 cycles. Each of the cDNA molecules was tagged by a template-switch adaptor with 12 random nucleotides. TCRdb recomputed calls from the 5' RACE reads with MiXCR, one row per CDR3 protein. The repertoire has 850,000 to 1,100,000 distinct CDR3 sequences, 35% to 40% of them found once; the top ten carry under 15%. This clonotype was counted between two and nine times. Its antigen remains unknown.

The clonotype originates from a man aged 18 to 30 in good health. The V gene is TRBV6-1, the J gene TRBJ1-5, with TRBD1 matching 11 bases. The specimen was blood. This CDR3 is CASTSDRGLQPQHF. Here the CDR3 DNA reads TGTGCCAGCACATCGGACAGGGGGCTTCAGCCCCAGCATTTT.